This T cell receptor (beta chain) was observed in a study of T cell clonality in common variable immunodeficiency. Trimming took 4 bases from V and 0 from J, leaving 10 bases between them. Germline-derived CDR1 and CDR2 are SGHAT and FQNNGV. This CDR3 contains 14 residues. Study findings and constraints: CVID subjects showed higher TCRbeta clonality than healthy controls.

TCRdb keeps only in-frame clones here, not all; method: immunoSEQ multiplex PCR. The sample is made up of about 40,000 clones, none counted only once. In its sample, this clone was seen a few times. No antigen is known for it. The read ends 3 residues shy of where the CDR3 ends; the end is completed using the germline J gene. The sequenced material came from peripheral blood mononuclear cells. The sequence was obtained from a person aged 18-70 years in good health. This chain uses TRBV11-2 with TRBJ2-7, with no clear D. Incomplete CDR3 DNA: TGTGCCAGCAGCTCTCAGTTGAGCTCCTACGAG. Amino acid sequence: CASSSQLSSYE. The whole CDR3 sequence reads CASSSQLSSYEQYF.